The T cell receptor (beta chain) under discussion was sequenced for a study of metastatic and nonmetastatic thyroid tumors. TCRdb re-analyzed the PCR reads through MiXCR. There are tens of thousands of clones in the sample; 15% occur only once, and about 3.9% lies in the top ten. All patients reached thyroid surgery having received no treatment beforehand. As regards this clone: A much more abundant neighbour one base away suggests this may be a read error. Other DNA sequences of this sample code for an identical CDR3.

The V gene's germline CDR1 is DFQATT and CDR2 SNEGSKA (reference sequence). CDR3 length equals 13 residues. Input material: blood. This clonotype was sampled from a female donor with papillary thyroid cancer or a benign thyroid nodule (not recorded which). Some clones in this sample may be carry-over from other donors' samples. This chain joins TRBV20-1 and TRBJ2-3; TRBD1 is a possible D gene (5 bases). The CDR3 here is CSALGVGTDTQYF. Written as DNA, the CDR3 is TGCAGTGCTTTAGGGGTGGGCACAGATACTCAGTATTTT.